Only a few counts were recorded for the clone carrying this T cell receptor beta chain. Only in-frame clones appear in the TCRdb table, and some are missing; sequencing was by immunoSEQ multiplex PCR. This table has about 250,000 clones, about 80% appearing once. This sample stems from a study of blood T cell repertoires in COVID-19. Study as a whole: From the United States, Italy and Spain came samples of acute and convalescent COVID-19.

There are 14 residues in the CDR3. V trimming: 6 bases; J trimming: 13 bases; junction bases outside the gene matches: 16. Germline CDR1 and CDR2: LGHDT and YNNKEL (reference sequence). This rearrangement joins TRBV3-1 (or the pseudogene TRBV3-2) to TRBJ1-1; TRBD1 aligns across 8 bases. This clonotype was sampled from an elderly man with acute or convalescent COVID-19. The sequencing sample was made of peripheral blood. The CDR3 is CASSPTTGALKGFF. CDR3 sequence (DNA): TGTGCCAGCAGTCCTACGACAGGGGCCTTGAAAGGTTTCTTT.